This entry lists 22 T cell receptor beta chains sequenced from one sample in a study of human T cells and chemical hapten exposure. Within the library, unique molecular identifiers were attached to each individual cDNA molecule. TCRdb ran MiXCR on the reads and lists one entry per CDR3 protein. The sample comprises around 910 distinct CDR3 sequences, around four fifths of which are singletons, and almost 6.5% rests with the top ten. From whole blood left unfractionated, total RNA was extracted. The sample comprised whole blood. The receptors here all came from a human donor with alopecia, or a healthy volunteer (not recorded which). Some clones in this sample may be carry-over from other donors' samples. This table probably holds off-target reads from a library built for another chain.

This clonotype is a singleton in its sample. The V gene is TRBV12-3 or TRBV12-4, the J gene TRBJ1-5; no clear D gene. Trimming pared 2 bases from V and 4 bases from J, leaving 3 bases between. The CDR3 contains 12 residues. The CDR3 loop is CASSLTNQPQHF. CDR3 DNA: TGTGCCAGCAGTTTAACTAATCAGCCCCAGCATTTT.

This rearrangement joins TRBV6-6 to TRBJ1-5; 7 bases align to TRBD1. V gave up 5 bases and J gave up 4 bases; unmatched junction bases: 2. CDR3 length equals 13 residues. In germline, CDR1 is MNHNY, CDR2 SVGAGI (reference sequence). In DNA, the CDR3 is TGTGCCAGCAGTCCCAGGGGGAATCAGCCCCAGCATTTT. Translation: CASSPRGNQPQHF.

This chain uses TRBV4-1 with TRBJ2-7; no clear D gene. The CDR3 sequence is 15 residues long. The V gene's germline CDR1 is MGHRA and CDR2 YSYEKL. V was pared by 1 base and J by 6 bases, with 16 bases between. This CDR3 reads CASSQVLAYRAEQYF. The CDR3 coding sequence is TGCGCCAGCAGCCAAGTTCTGGCCTATAGGGCCGAGCAGTACTTC.

CDR3 DNA: TGTGCCAGCAGTTTGGGCAGGGGGGGGTACGAGCAGTACTTC. It specifies CASSLGRGGYEQYF. V gene TRBV27 combines with J gene TRBJ2-7; possibly TRBD1 or TRBD2 for D (7 bases each). V lost 3 bases to trimming and J lost 4 bases, with 13 bases between them. The CDR3 is made up of 14 amino acids. Germline lookup yields CDR1 MNHEY and CDR2 SMNVEV (reference sequence).

This clonotype was seen more than once but under ten times. The chain links TRBV20-1 to TRBJ2-3; D gene ambiguous. Per germline, CDR1 DFQATT and CDR2 SNEGSKA (reference sequence). The V end was cut by 3 bases, the J end by 0 bases, with 7 bases between. This CDR3 region has 13 residues. In nucleotides, the CDR3 is TGCAGTGCTAGTATGGCTAGCACAGATACGCAGTATTTT. Translating gives CSASMASTDTQYF.

This chain connects TRBV29-1 to TRBJ2-5; TRBD1 agrees at 10 bases. Germline CDR1 and CDR2: SQVTM and ANQGSEA. The CDR3 spans 15 residues. Trimming took 6 bases from V and 5 from J; bases not matched to a gene: 12. CDR3 coding DNA: TGCAGCGTACCCCGGGACAGGGGAAGAAGCGAGACCCAGTACTTC. Translation gives CSVPRDRGRSETQYF.

The J gene is TRBJ1-1, the V gene TRBV5-1; D gene uncertain. This CDR3 has 14 residues. The V and J ends lost 3 bases and 3 bases respectively, with 12 bases between them. Germline V lookup: CDR1 SGHRS, CDR2 YFSETQ. This CDR3 is CASSYRIGDTEAFF. DNA for the CDR3: TGCGCCAGCAGCTACCGCATCGGGGACACTGAAGCTTTCTTT.

The chain is built from TRBV6-1 and TRBJ1-2; D unclear. Germline V gives CDR1 MNHNS, CDR2 SASEGT. Trimming removed 0 bases at V and 5 bases at J, with 13 bases between. The CDR3 covers 15 residues. CDR3 amino acids: CASSEARRIRYGYTF. The CDR3 nucleotides are TGTGCCAGCAGTGAAGCGCGAAGGATACGGTATGGCTACACCTTC.

This chain links TRBV12-5 with TRBJ2-5; TRBD2 agrees at 9 bases. The trim removed 4 bases at V and 1 base at J, leaving 1 base unmatched. The CDR3 is 14 amino acids. Germline V lookup: CDR1 LGHNT, CDR2 FRNRAP. Here the CDR3 reads CASGSTSGQETQYF. In DNA form, the CDR3 reads TGTGCTAGTGGTTCGACTAGCGGCCAAGAGACCCAGTACTTC.

The rearrangement uses TRBV6-2 or TRBV6-3 and TRBJ2-2; D remains unclear. Germline CDR1 is MNHEY and CDR2 is SVGEGT. Deletions cut 6 bases from V and 2 bases from J, with 4 bases between. The CDR3 loop spans 12 amino acids. The CDR3 sequence: CASRKNTGELFF. For the CDR3, the DNA is TGTGCCAGCAGAAAAAACACCGGGGAGCTGTTTTTT.

This clonotype turned up a few times. This sequence joins TRBV20-1 and TRBJ2-3; D unresolved. Trimming took 0 bases from V and 3 from J, leaving 13 bases between them. There are 15 residues in the CDR3. CDR1 and CDR2 from the germline V gene are DFQATT and SNEGSKA (reference sequence). CDR3 bases: TGCAGTGCTAGAGATGTTGGTAACCCTACAGATACGCAGTATTTT. Encoded protein: CSARDVGNPTDTQYF.

The chain joins TRBV3-1 to TRBJ2-1; D call uncertain. Trimming stripped 4 bases from V and 6 bases from J, with 4 bases between. The CDR3 loop spans 11 amino acids. CDR1 LGHDT and CDR2 YNNKEL come from the germline V gene (reference sequence). CDR3 nucleotide sequence: TGTGCCAGCAGCCTATTCAATGAGCAGTTCTTC. It yields the protein CASSLFNEQFF.

V gene TRBV6-5 combines with J gene TRBJ2-3; D is unclear. From germline, CDR1 is MNHEY and CDR2 SVGAGI. V shed 7 bases and J shed 1 base, with 12 bases lying between them. This CDR3 spans 14 amino acids. CDR3 sequence (DNA): TGTGCCAGCAATCCCGATCCCCGCACAGATACGCAGTATTTT. Its protein product is CASNPDPRTDTQYF.

The chain carries TRBV20-1 and TRBJ2-2, with 8 bases fitting TRBD2. The CDR3 is made up of 16 amino acids. The trim removed 3 bases at V and 6 bases at J, leaving 12 bases unmatched. Germline values: CDR1 DFQATT, CDR2 SNEGSKA (reference sequence). This CDR3 is CSARPLKAGAAGELFF. The CDR3 nucleotides read TGCAGTGCTAGGCCCCTAAAAGCGGGAGCGGCCGGGGAGCTGTTTTTT.

The rearrangement links TRBV7-2 to TRBJ2-7; 10 bases are shared with TRBD2. This CDR3 is 13 amino acids long. The germline CDR1 and CDR2 sequences are SGHTA and FQGNSA. Trimming at V came to 4 bases and at J to 9 bases, leaving 6 bases not matched to a gene. The chain's CDR3 is CASSSLAGDGQYF. The DNA for the CDR3 is TGTGCCAGCAGCTCGCTAGCGGGAGATGGGCAGTACTTC.

This rearrangement joins TRBV29-1 to TRBJ2-7; TRBD1 matches 7 bases. With V trimmed by 4 bases and J by 1 base, 4 bases remained unmatched. Germline-derived CDR1 and CDR2 are SQVTM and ANQGSEA. This CDR3 comprises 13 residues. The CDR3: CSVARGLSYEQYF. In DNA, the CDR3 is TGCAGCGTTGCTAGGGGGCTATCCTACGAGCAGTACTTC.

The rearrangement links TRBV18 to TRBJ2-1; no definite D call. Germline lookup yields CDR1 KGHSH and CDR2 LQKENI. Trimming stripped 3 bases from V and 8 bases from J, with 23 bases between. This CDR3 has 17 amino acids. The CDR3 here is CASSPNLWTATTHEQFF. CDR3 in DNA: TGTGCCAGCTCACCCAACCTATGGACGGCGACAACACATGAGCAGTTCTTC.

The genes are TRBV6-5 and TRBJ1-1; D might be TRBD1 (5 bases). The CDR3 extends over 14 amino acids. With 4 bases removed from V and 1 base from J, the gap between germline ends came to 10 bases. In germline, CDR1 is MNHEY, CDR2 SVGAGI. CDR3 sequence (DNA): TGTGCCAGCAGTTTAGGCAGGGCGAACACTGAAGCTTTCTTT. Its translation is CASSLGRANTEAFF.

The chain recombines TRBV20-1 with TRBJ1-4; perhaps TRBD1 as D (5 bases). Germline values: CDR1 DFQATT, CDR2 SNEGSKA (reference sequence). Trimming took off 1 base at V and 5 bases at J, with 14 bases between the two ends. The CDR3 contains 15 residues. CDR3 DNA sequence: TGCAGTGCTAGAGGGGCGACAGTCCTCAATGAAAAACTGTTTTTT. Its translation is CSARGATVLNEKLFF.

The rearrangement joins TRBV29-1 to TRBJ2-5, with unresolved D. The V and J ends lost 7 bases and 5 bases respectively, with 11 bases between them. The CDR3 length is 11 residues. The germline CDR1 and CDR2 sequences are SQVTM and ANQGSEA. This chain's CDR3 is CSAAPGETQYF. The CDR3 DNA follows: TGCAGCGCCGCCCCCGGGGAGACCCAGTACTTC.

The CDR3 DNA is TGCGCCAGCAGCTTGGGCCCGGTCTCCGAGCAGTACTTC. Its protein product is CASSLGPVSEQYF. This chain links TRBV5-1 with TRBJ2-7, with D unresolved. The CDR3 has 13 residues. Germline-derived CDR1 and CDR2 are SGHRS and YFSETQ. V shed 0 bases and J shed 6 bases, with 10 bases lying between them.

This clonotype appeared once. This chain connects TRBV4-1 to TRBJ1-2; tentative D call: TRBD1 (5 bases). Trimming left V 1 base short and J 1 base short, with 10 bases between. This CDR3 is built from 15 residues. CDR1 MGHRA and CDR2 YSYEKL come from the germline V gene. CDR3 bases: TGCGCCAGCAGCCAAGTTTCCGACAGTAACTATGGCTACACCTTC. Protein: CASSQVSDSNYGYTF.